The 30 T cell receptor beta chains below come from one sample, sequenced in a study of human CD4 T cells and Enterobacteriaceae. All CD4+ cells other than CD45RA+CCR7+CD95- naive cells were sorted as memory, over 98% pure. The protocol was immunoSEQ multiplex PCR, while the TCRdb copy is restricted to in-frame clones and leaves out a portion. The sample shows 25,000 to 30,000 clones, approximately 82% of them seen only once. The sequenced material came from memory CD4+ T cells from blood. The source of these receptors is a human donor in good health.

V gene TRBV7-2 combines with J gene TRBJ1-5; D unclear. Germline V gives CDR1 SGHTA, CDR2 FQGNSA. The V gene lost 1 base and the J gene lost 3 bases, with 7 bases spanning the gap. This CDR3 is 14 amino acids long. CDR3 sequence reads: CASSLVPINQPQHF. Here the CDR3 DNA reads TGTGCCAGCAGCTTAGTTCCAATCAATCAGCCCCAGCATTTT. The entire variable domain, with the rest obtained from reference TRBV7-2 and TRBJ1-5, is as follows: GAGVSQSPSNKVTEKGKDVELRCDPISGHTALYWYRQSLGQGLEFLIYFQGNSAPDKSGLPSDRFSAERTGGSVSTLTIQRTQQEDSAVYLCASSLVPINQPQHFGDGTRLSIL.

The chain uses TRBV5-1 and TRBJ2-3; no clear D gene. The V end lost 0 bases, the J end lost 4 bases, and 12 bases lay between the germline ends. Per germline, CDR1 SGHRS and CDR2 YFSETQ. There are 15 residues in the CDR3. The CDR3 bases are TGCGCCAGCAGCTTGGCAGTTGACTTACCAGATACGCAGTATTTT. Translation gives CASSLAVDLPDTQYF.

The rearrangement uses TRBV6-6 and TRBJ2-1; maybe TRBD1 (5 bases). CDR1 is MNHNY and CDR2 is SVGAGI in the germline V gene (reference sequence). The CDR3 extends over 16 amino acids. Trimming cost V 5 bases and J 3 bases, with 17 bases left between them. The chain's CDR3 is CASSGALADFYNEQFF. The CDR3 DNA sequence: TGTGCCAGCAGTGGGGCTCTTGCAGACTTCTACAATGAGCAGTTCTTC.

The chain carries TRBV6-5 and TRBJ2-7; 12 bases fit TRBD1. Germline loops: CDR1 MNHEY, CDR2 SVGAGI. Trimming took 7 bases from V and 9 from J; bases not matched to a gene: 10. The CDR3 length is 14 residues. The CDR3 nucleotides are TGTGCCAGCACCCCGGGACAGGGGGCCGTCGGGCAGTACTTC. Its protein product is CASTPGQGAVGQYF.

This clone was detected once. The chain links TRBV25-1 to TRBJ2-6, with 7 positions matching TRBD1. Germline CDR1 reads MGHDK; CDR2 reads SYGVNS. The CDR3 is made up of 15 amino acids. V gave up 4 bases and J gave up 2 bases; unmatched junction bases: 2. The CDR3 loop is CASSADRAGANVLTF. For the CDR3, the DNA is TGTGCCAGCAGTGCCGACAGGGCTGGGGCCAACGTCCTGACTTTC.

This chain uses TRBV19 with TRBJ1-5, with 7 bases matching TRBD1. In germline, CDR1 is LNHDA, CDR2 SQIVND (reference sequence). The V and J ends lost 3 bases and 8 bases, in that order; junction bases with no gene match: 7. This CDR3 is built from 14 residues. CDR3 sequence: CASSIGQAAEPQHF. The CDR3 DNA reads as TGTGCCAGTAGTATCGGACAGGCGGCGGAGCCCCAGCATTTT.

Details on this clone: Additional DNA sequences in this sample encode the identical CDR3. The chain combines TRBV5-1 with TRBJ1-1, with D possibly matching TRBD1 (5 bases). CDR3 size: 13 residues. Germline V gene sequence: CDR1 SGHRS, CDR2 YFSETQ. Between the trimmed V and J ends, which lost 2 bases and 4 bases, there was a span of 9 bases. CDR3 protein: CASSFQGATEAFF. As DNA, the CDR3 is TGCGCCAGCAGCTTCCAAGGGGCCACTGAAGCTTTCTTT.

The rearrangement links TRBV5-1 to TRBJ2-7; tentatively, D is TRBD2 (7 bases). Trimming stripped 0 bases from V and 3 bases from J, with 13 bases between. CDR3 length equals 15 residues. In germline, CDR1 is SGHRS, CDR2 YFSETQ. The CDR3 protein is CASSLEGGLHYEQYF. CDR3 bases: TGCGCCAGCAGCTTGGAGGGGGGGCTCCACTACGAGCAGTACTTC.

The chain couples TRBV14 to TRBJ1-5; D is unclear. There are 13 residues in the CDR3. Trimming shortened V by 5 bases and J by 3 bases, and 8 bases separated the two germline ends. Germline V gene lookup returns CDR1 SGHDN and CDR2 FVKESK. CDR3 amino acids: CASSKDHNQPQHF. The DNA of the CDR3 is TGTGCCAGCAGCAAGGACCACAATCAGCCCCAGCATTTT.

V and J are TRBV5-6 and TRBJ1-1, with 7 positions matching TRBD1. V was pared by 3 bases and J by 3 bases, with 8 bases of the junction left unmatched. From germline, CDR1 is SGHDT and CDR2 YYEEEE. The CDR3 spans 15 residues. CDR3 region: CASSYLRGQDTEAFF. The CDR3 bases are TGTGCCAGCAGCTACCTAAGGGGGCAGGACACTGAAGCTTTCTTT.

This clone turned up a few times. The gene calls are TRBV7-3 and TRBJ2-3; 8 nucleotides agree with TRBD1. Looked up from germline, CDR1 is SGHTA and CDR2 is FQGTGA. V lost 5 bases, J lost 4 bases, and 5 bases stayed unmatched. This CDR3 region has 14 residues. The CDR3 loop reads CASSEDRGSDTQYF. CDR3 sequence (DNA): TGTGCCAGCAGCGAAGACAGGGGATCAGATACGCAGTATTTT. Full variable domain (remainder filled in from reference TRBV7-3 and TRBJ2-3): GAGVSQTPSNKVTEKGKYVELRCDPISGHTALYWYRQSLGQGPEFLIYFQGTGAADDSGLPNDRFFAVRPEGSVSTLKIQRTERGDSAVYLCASSEDRGSDTQYFGPGTRLTVL.

This clone came up a few times. The CDR3 nucleotides read TGTGCCAGCAGTGTCGCGGGGGATAACACCGGGGAGCTGTTTTTT. Translating it yields CASSVAGDNTGELFF. The chain carries TRBV6-4 and TRBJ2-2; 7 bases are shared with TRBD2. V was clipped by 4 bases and J by 2 bases; unmatched bases: 4. The CDR3 consists of 15 residues. In germline, CDR1 is MRHNA, CDR2 SNTAGT.

The V and J genes are TRBV7-2 and TRBJ2-7, with D possibly matching TRBD2 (5 bases). Trimming left V 4 bases short and J 5 bases short, with 12 bases between. Germline CDR1 is SGHTA and CDR2 is FQGNSA. CDR3 length: 13 amino acids. The DNA for the CDR3 is TGTGCCAGCAGCTCTATGGCGACTAACGAGCAGTACTTC. Its protein product is CASSSMATNEQYF.

The chain links TRBV11-3 to TRBJ2-5, with D perhaps being TRBD1 or TRBD2 (5 bases each). Germline CDR1 SGHNT, CDR2 YENEEA. The V gene lost 3 bases and the J gene lost 5 bases, with 16 bases spanning the gap. The CDR3 is made up of 15 amino acids. The DNA of the CDR3 is TGTGCCAGCAGCTTGGACGGGACCCTTGCGGAGACCCAGTACTTC. It specifies CASSLDGTLAETQYF.

The chain links TRBV6-5 to TRBJ2-5, with 11 bases fitting TRBD2. From germline, CDR1 is MNHEY and CDR2 SVGAGI. V lost 0 bases and J lost 4; bases outside the gene matches: 4. There are 16 residues in the CDR3. The CDR3: CASSYSIAGGSETQYF. DNA for the CDR3: TGTGCCAGCAGTTACTCAATAGCGGGAGGGTCAGAGACCCAGTACTTC.

The V gene is TRBV5-5, the J gene TRBJ2-7, with TRBD1 matching 10 bases. Trimming removed 1 base from V and 6 bases from J; junction bases left unmatched: 7. This CDR3 contains 15 residues. The germline V gene has CDR1 SGHKS and CDR2 YYEKEE (reference sequence). Here the CDR3 reads CASSLLGTGEGEQYF. CDR3 DNA sequence: TGTGCCAGCAGCTTGTTGGGGACAGGGGAGGGCGAGCAGTACTTC.

The chain employs TRBV6-1 and TRBJ2-7; D possibly corresponds to TRBD1 (6 bases). CDR1 and CDR2 from the germline V gene are MNHNS and SASEGT. Trimming removed 6 bases from V and 4 bases from J, with 16 bases in between. There are 14 residues in the CDR3. The CDR3 loop is CASSPTGTGYEQYF. The DNA for the CDR3 is TGTGCCAGCAGCCCTACAGGGACGGGGTACGAGCAGTACTTC.

V and J are TRBV5-1 and TRBJ2-6; 10 bases fit TRBD1. Per germline, CDR1 SGHRS and CDR2 YFSETQ. The V gene end was trimmed by 0 bases and the J gene end by 1 base; junction bases not matched to a gene: 4. This CDR3 has 18 residues. CDR3 amino acids: CASSLEGQGTSGANVLTF. The CDR3, as DNA: TGCGCCAGCAGCTTGGAGGGACAGGGGACTTCTGGGGCCAACGTCCTGACTTTC.

The V call is TRBV28, the J call TRBJ2-7; tentatively, D is TRBD1 (6 bases). Trimming left V 2 bases short and J 5 bases short, with 13 bases between. The CDR3 has 14 amino acids. The germline CDR1 and CDR2 sequences are MDHEN and SYDVKM. CDR3 sequence: CASSLRQGFHEQYF. In DNA form, the CDR3 reads TGTGCCAGCAGTTTAAGGCAGGGGTTCCACGAGCAGTACTTC.

The CDR3 sequence: CATSRMDRDTGELFF. In DNA form, the CDR3 reads TGTGCCACCAGCAGAATGGACAGAGACACCGGGGAGCTGTTTTTT. The chain carries TRBV15 and TRBJ2-2, with D possibly TRBD1 on 6 matching bases. The CDR3 is made up of 15 amino acids. CDR1 and CDR2 from the germline V gene are LNHNV and YYDKDF (reference sequence). Trimming stripped 2 bases from V and 3 bases from J, with 10 bases between.

This clone has a handful of counts. The chain has TRBV9 and TRBJ2-2, with 8 bases fitting TRBD2. Trimming cost V 4 bases and J 3 bases; bases outside gene matches: 14. Germline V gene sequence: CDR1 SGDLS, CDR2 YYNGEE. This CDR3 is built from 18 residues. The CDR3 here is CASSPTGGATIYTGELFF. The CDR3 DNA sequence: TGTGCCAGCAGCCCCACCGGGGGGGCCACTATCTACACCGGGGAGCTGTTTTTT.

J is TRBJ1-2 and V is TRBV7-2; D not resolved. Trimming took off 4 bases at V and 3 bases at J, with 12 bases between the two ends. This CDR3 is built from 14 residues. CDR1 is SGHTA, CDR2 FQGNSA, per germline. This CDR3 reads CASSSSVIDYGYTF. For the CDR3, the DNA is TGTGCCAGCAGCTCCTCAGTGATAGACTATGGCTACACCTTC. The whole variable domain, remainder taken from reference TRBV7-2 and TRBJ1-2, is GAGVSQSPSNKVTEKGKDVELRCDPISGHTALYWYRQSLGQGLEFLIYFQGNSAPDKSGLPSDRFSAERTGGSVSTLTIQRTQQEDSAVYLCASSSSVIDYGYTFGSGTRLTVV.

This chain joins TRBV29-1 and TRBJ1-3; no clear D gene. The CDR3 contains 13 residues. The V and J ends lost 0 bases and 0 bases respectively, with 3 bases between them. The germline CDR1 and CDR2 sequences are SQVTM and ANQGSEA. The CDR3, as DNA: TGCAGCGTTGAAGAGAGCTCTGGAAACACCATATATTTT. Its translation is CSVEESSGNTIYF.

The V call is TRBV27, the J call TRBJ2-5; maybe TRBD2 (6 bases). CDR1 and CDR2 (germline): MNHEY, SMNVEV (reference sequence). V lost 4 bases and J 4 bases, leaving 25 bases between the germline ends. CDR3 length equals 18 residues. The CDR3 region is CASSSITEWRATTETQYF. The CDR3 bases are TGTGCCAGCAGTTCCATAACGGAGTGGAGGGCCACAACAGAGACCCAGTACTTC.

CDR3 amino acids: CASSQGVSGNTIYF. CDR3 nucleotide sequence: TGTGCCAGCAGCCAGGGGGTTTCTGGAAACACCATATATTTT. This sequence joins TRBV6-6 and TRBJ1-3; 7 bases are a match to TRBD1. This CDR3 comprises 14 residues. CDR1 is MNHNY and CDR2 is SVGAGI in the germline V gene (reference sequence). Losses at the gene ends were 6 bases for V and 1 base for J; bases not matched to a gene: 3.

There are a few counts of this clone. The V and J genes are TRBV9 and TRBJ1-3, with D perhaps TRBD1 (5 bases). Germline V gives CDR1 SGDLS, CDR2 YYNGEE. This CDR3 is built from 17 residues. Trimming shortened V by 1 base and J by 0 bases, and 14 bases separated the two germline ends. The CDR3 DNA reads TGTGCCAGCAGCGTACAGGGTTTACTTAACTCTGGAAACACCATATATTTT. Amino acid sequence: CASSVQGLLNSGNTIYF.

This chain links TRBV14 with TRBJ2-7; D remains ambiguous. V was clipped by 4 bases and J by 6 bases, with 16 bases between them. Germline V gene lookup returns CDR1 SGHDN and CDR2 FVKESK. The length of the CDR3 is 14 residues. CDR3 region: CASSPRVRVSEQYF. As DNA, the CDR3 is TGTGCCAGCAGCCCAAGGGTTAGGGTATCCGAGCAGTACTTC.

This chain connects TRBV18 to TRBJ1-2; TRBD1 might be the D (5 bases). The CDR3 covers 15 residues. Germline values: CDR1 KGHSH, CDR2 LQKENI. V shed 3 bases and J shed 3 bases, with 14 bases lying between them. The CDR3 protein is CASSPGLGGHYGYTF. CDR3 coding DNA: TGTGCCAGCTCACCCGGCCTCGGGGGTCACTATGGCTACACCTTC.

The rearrangement links TRBV11-1 to TRBJ1-6; TRBD1 might be the D (6 bases). Germline-derived CDR1 and CDR2 are SGHAT and FQDESV (reference sequence). The CDR3 is made up of 14 amino acids. The germline V and J ends were trimmed by 2 bases and 7 bases, with 9 bases remaining between them. CDR3 region: CASSLQGTNSPLHF. Written as DNA, the CDR3 is TGTGCCAGCAGCTTACAGGGGACCAATTCACCCCTCCACTTT.

The chain combines TRBV9 with TRBJ2-3, with D unclear. Trimming stripped 3 bases from V and 2 bases from J, with 7 bases between. This CDR3 is 13 amino acids long. Germline CDR1 and CDR2: SGDLS and YYNGEE. The CDR3 DNA reads as TGTGCCAGCAGCGCTCTACACACAGATACGCAGTATTTT. It yields the protein CASSALHTDTQYF.